The next 15 T cell receptor beta chains were all read from a single sample in a study of cytomegalovirus exposure and HLA in healthy donors. Profiling relied on immunoSEQ multiplex PCR, and the TCRdb table lists in-frame clones only, not all of them. The sample comprises around 200,000 clones, roughly 81% of which are singletons, and 1% to 1.5% rests with the top ten. Sequenced material: PBMCs. The receptors were sampled from a woman aged 25 to 45 in good health and CMV-seronegative.

The rearrangement joins TRBV28 to TRBJ2-7; TRBD2 aligns across 7 bases. This CDR3 spans 13 amino acids. V dropped 3 bases and J dropped 4; count of bases not matched to a gene: 3. The germline gives CDR1 MDHEN, CDR2 SYDVKM. The CDR3 region is CASSLGGRYEQYF. CDR3 bases: TGTGCCAGCAGTTTGGGAGGGCGGTACGAGCAGTACTTC.

The V gene is TRBV25-1, the J gene TRBJ1-1; TRBD1 matches at 7 bases. Trimming cost V 4 bases and J 5 bases; bases outside gene matches: 7. The CDR3 runs 14 residues. CDR1 is MGHDK and CDR2 is SYGVNS in the germline V gene. CDR3 protein: CASSGRTGDTEAFF. As DNA, the CDR3 is TGTGCCAGCAGTGGACGGACAGGAGATACTGAAGCTTTCTTT.

This clone was found once. The gene calls are TRBV9 and TRBJ2-3; tentative D call: TRBD2 (7 bases). V lost 0 bases, J lost 6 bases, and 11 bases lay in between. Germline V gene sequence: CDR1 SGDLS, CDR2 YYNGEE. CDR3 length equals 14 residues. The CDR3 loop is CASSVDGRGDTQYF. Here the CDR3 DNA reads TGTGCCAGCAGCGTAGATGGGAGGGGGGATACGCAGTATTTT.

This clone occurred a few times. The chain is built from TRBV6-5 and TRBJ2-1; the D gene is possibly TRBD1 (6 bases). The V and J ends lost 5 bases and 6 bases respectively, with 17 bases between them. This CDR3 has 15 amino acids. CDR1 is MNHEY and CDR2 is SVGAGI in the germline V gene. CDR3 protein: CASSLTGFGSNEQFF. Here the CDR3 DNA reads TGTGCCAGCAGTCTAACAGGGTTTGGGAGCAATGAGCAGTTCTTC.

V is TRBV18 and J is TRBJ2-1; 12 nucleotides line up with TRBD2. The ends lost 4 bases at V and 9 bases at J; junction bases unmatched: 13. CDR1 is KGHSH and CDR2 is LQKENI in the germline V gene. This CDR3 comprises 17 residues. CDR3 amino acids: CASSQLWTSGTGVEQFF. CDR3 in DNA: TGTGCCAGCTCACAACTGTGGACTAGCGGGACAGGGGTTGAGCAGTTCTTC.

This sequence joins TRBV6-5 and TRBJ2-6; D ambiguous. Trimming cost V 10 bases and J 4 bases, with 11 bases left between them. Looked up from germline, CDR1 is MNHEY and CDR2 is SVGAGI. The CDR3 is made up of 13 amino acids. The CDR3 sequence: CATQVTGANVLTF. For the CDR3, the DNA is TGTGCCACCCAGGTTACGGGGGCCAACGTCCTGACTTTC.

The chain combines TRBV10-3 with TRBJ1-2, with 10 positions matching TRBD1. From germline, CDR1 is ENHRY and CDR2 SYGVKD. The CDR3 has 16 residues. Germline trimming cut 3 bases from V and 6 bases from J; bases unmatched to any gene: 10. CDR3 DNA: TGTGCCATCAGTGACTCGAGGGGACAGGGGATTGATGGCTACACCTTC. This encodes CAISDSRGQGIDGYTF.

The chain joins TRBV6-1 to TRBJ2-3, with 12 bases identical to TRBD2. From germline, CDR1 is MNHNS and CDR2 SASEGT. Trimming removed 3 bases from V and 4 bases from J; junction bases left unmatched: 2. The CDR3 has 15 amino acids. In DNA form, the CDR3 reads TGTGCCAGCAGTGAGACTAGCGGGGGTCCAGATACGCAGTATTTT. It is translated as CASSETSGGPDTQYF.

The V call is TRBV30, the J call TRBJ1-3; D is perhaps TRBD1 (5 bases). Germline CDR1 reads GTSNPN; CDR2 reads SVGIG (reference sequence). V was shortened by 0 bases and J by 0 bases, with 12 bases between the two germline ends. CDR3 length equals 16 residues. The CDR3 loop reads CAWSVPRGRSGNTIYF. In DNA, the CDR3 is TGTGCCTGGAGTGTACCTAGGGGTCGCTCTGGAAACACCATATATTTT. Together with reference TRBV30 and TRBJ1-3, the CDR3 gives the full variable domain: SQTIHQWPATLVQPVGSPLSLECTVEGTSNPNLYWYRQAAGRGLQLLFYSVGIGQISSEVPQNLSASRPQDRQFILSSKKLLLSDSGFYLCAWSVPRGRSGNTIYFGEGSWLTVV.

The V gene is TRBV5-6, the J gene TRBJ2-1; 14 bases agree with TRBD2. Trimming removed 6 bases from V and 6 bases from J; junction bases left unmatched: 11. The CDR3 is 17 residues long. The germline V gene encodes CDR1 SGHDT and CDR2 YYEEEE. CDR3 loop: CASTSHGGLAGVNEQFF. DNA of the CDR3: TGTGCCAGCACCTCTCACGGGGGACTAGCGGGAGTCAATGAGCAGTTCTTC.

V usage is TRBV6-4 and J usage is TRBJ2-3; TRBD2 matches 7 bases. CDR3 length equals 16 residues. V gave up 3 bases and J gave up 0 bases; unmatched junction bases: 6. Per germline, CDR1 MRHNA and CDR2 SNTAGT. The chain's CDR3 is CASSERDYRSTDTQYF. In DNA, the CDR3 is TGTGCCAGCAGTGAACGGGACTACCGCAGCACAGATACGCAGTATTTT.

This rearrangement joins TRBV7-6 to TRBJ2-7; D unresolved. V lost 4 bases to trimming and J lost 0 bases, with 4 bases between them. Germline V lookup: CDR1 SGHVS, CDR2 FNYEAQ. The CDR3 is 12 amino acids. The CDR3 is CASSSFSYEQYF. The DNA for the CDR3 is TGTGCCAGCAGCTCATTCTCCTACGAGCAGTACTTC. The variable domain in full, with the rest retrieved from reference TRBV7-6 and TRBJ2-7, is GAGVSQSPRYKVTKRGQDVALRCDPISGHVSLYWYRQALGQGPEFLTYFNYEAQQDKSGLPNDRFSAERPEGSISTLTIQRTEQRDSAMYRCASSSFSYEQYFGPGTRLTVT.

Points on this clone: The sample has other DNA sequences that encode this CDR3 too. This sequence joins TRBV25-1 and TRBJ1-3, with D unresolved. The CDR3 runs to 14 residues. The V gene's germline CDR1 is MGHDK and CDR2 SYGVNS. The V end lost 3 bases, the J end lost 2 bases, and 8 bases lay between the germline ends. The CDR3: CASSDRGPGNTIYF. The CDR3, as DNA: TGTGCCAGCAGTGACCGGGGTCCTGGAAACACCATATATTTT.

V gene TRBV5-4 combines with J gene TRBJ1-1; D is perhaps TRBD1 (6 bases). CDR3 length: 14 amino acids. V gave up 4 bases and J gave up 4 bases, with 14 bases separating them. In germline, CDR1 is SGHNT, CDR2 YYREEE (reference sequence). The CDR3 is CASSVGGGRTEAFF. The DNA for the CDR3 is TGTGCCAGCAGCGTAGGGGGGGGGCGCACTGAAGCTTTCTTT.

The chain links TRBV18 to TRBJ1-5, with TRBD1 identical over 7 bases. Germline V CDR1 and CDR2: KGHSH, LQKENI. The junction had 6 bases not matched to a gene; V was cut back by 5 bases and J by 5 bases. The CDR3 has 14 amino acids. CDR3 loop: CASSGTDRDQPQHF. The DNA for the CDR3 is TGTGCCAGCTCAGGGACAGATAGGGATCAGCCCCAGCATTTT. The variable domain in full, completed from reference TRBV18 and TRBJ1-5, reads NAGVMQNPRHLVRRRGQEARLRCSPMKGHSHVYWYRQLPEEGLKFMVYLQKENIIDESGMPKERFSAEFPKEGPSILRIQQVVRGDSAAYFCASSGTDRDQPQHFGDGTRLSIL.